This T cell receptor (beta chain) was retrieved from a study of CD8 T cells in ankylosing spondylitis. Overall study findings and caveats: Seemingly characteristic of ankylosing spondylitis blood was a TCR beta motif consisting of about 8 highly homologous variants.

Note on this clonotype: Antigen: not known.

The CDR3 length is 15 residues. Germline V lookup: CDR1 MNHEY, CDR2 SVGAGI. V lost 4 bases and J 2 bases, leaving 13 bases between the germline ends. TCRdb analysed the 5' RACE reads with MiXCR anew, one entry per CDR3 protein. The sample lists under 450,000 distinct CDR3 sequences, roughly a sixth seen once, with approximately 0.93% in the top ten. V usage is TRBV6-5 and J usage is TRBJ2-3, with D possibly matching TRBD1 (5 bases). The TCR was taken from a male donor with ankylosing spondylitis. The specimen sequenced was blood, either unsorted or a sorted T cell fraction (not recorded which). The CDR3 here is CASSLGQAHTDTQYF. The CDR3 DNA reads TGTGCCAGCAGTTTGGGGCAGGCCCACACAGATACGCAGTATTTT.